This T cell receptor (beta chain) emerged from a study of response to subunit inactivated influenza vaccine. Germline V gene lookup returns CDR1 LGHNA and CDR2 YSLEER. The V and J ends lost 0 bases and 4 bases respectively, with 19 bases between them. The CDR3 spans 19 residues. In its sample, this clonotype was seen a few times. TCRdb analysed the RT-PCR reads with MiXCR anew, one entry per CDR3 protein. The sample has hundreds of thousands of distinct CDR3 sequences, about 15% seen once. This TCR came from a man between 45 and 60 years old who received an inactivated influenza vaccine. V gene TRBV4-3 combines with J gene TRBJ2-6, with a tentative D call TRBD1 (6 bases). The sample in question was PBMCs from blood, obtained roughly 12 days after vaccination. CDR3 in amino acids: CASSQDRGNRAWGANVLTF. DNA of the CDR3: TGCGCCAGCAGCCAAGATAGGGGTAACAGGGCGTGGGGGGCCAACGTCCTGACTTTC.